This T cell receptor (beta chain) was identified in a study of control samples from healthy donors and cancer patients. Sequenced by immunoSEQ multiplex PCR; TCRdb stores in-frame clones only, minus some. The sample comprises 200,000 or so clones, roughly nine tenths of which are singletons, and 1.5% to 2% rests with the top ten. This clone was recorded only once. This CDR3 region has 14 residues. Trimming cost V 4 bases and J 6 bases; bases outside gene matches: 5. Germline V gene sequence: CDR1 LGHNA, CDR2 YNFKEQ. The material sequenced was blood. The chain uses TRBV4-2 and TRBJ1-4; 7 nucleotides match TRBD1. The source is a man aged 30-40 years in good health. CDR3 loop: CASSPEGTDEKLFF. CDR3 in DNA: TGTGCCAGCAGCCCGGAAGGGACAGATGAAAAACTGTTTTTT.